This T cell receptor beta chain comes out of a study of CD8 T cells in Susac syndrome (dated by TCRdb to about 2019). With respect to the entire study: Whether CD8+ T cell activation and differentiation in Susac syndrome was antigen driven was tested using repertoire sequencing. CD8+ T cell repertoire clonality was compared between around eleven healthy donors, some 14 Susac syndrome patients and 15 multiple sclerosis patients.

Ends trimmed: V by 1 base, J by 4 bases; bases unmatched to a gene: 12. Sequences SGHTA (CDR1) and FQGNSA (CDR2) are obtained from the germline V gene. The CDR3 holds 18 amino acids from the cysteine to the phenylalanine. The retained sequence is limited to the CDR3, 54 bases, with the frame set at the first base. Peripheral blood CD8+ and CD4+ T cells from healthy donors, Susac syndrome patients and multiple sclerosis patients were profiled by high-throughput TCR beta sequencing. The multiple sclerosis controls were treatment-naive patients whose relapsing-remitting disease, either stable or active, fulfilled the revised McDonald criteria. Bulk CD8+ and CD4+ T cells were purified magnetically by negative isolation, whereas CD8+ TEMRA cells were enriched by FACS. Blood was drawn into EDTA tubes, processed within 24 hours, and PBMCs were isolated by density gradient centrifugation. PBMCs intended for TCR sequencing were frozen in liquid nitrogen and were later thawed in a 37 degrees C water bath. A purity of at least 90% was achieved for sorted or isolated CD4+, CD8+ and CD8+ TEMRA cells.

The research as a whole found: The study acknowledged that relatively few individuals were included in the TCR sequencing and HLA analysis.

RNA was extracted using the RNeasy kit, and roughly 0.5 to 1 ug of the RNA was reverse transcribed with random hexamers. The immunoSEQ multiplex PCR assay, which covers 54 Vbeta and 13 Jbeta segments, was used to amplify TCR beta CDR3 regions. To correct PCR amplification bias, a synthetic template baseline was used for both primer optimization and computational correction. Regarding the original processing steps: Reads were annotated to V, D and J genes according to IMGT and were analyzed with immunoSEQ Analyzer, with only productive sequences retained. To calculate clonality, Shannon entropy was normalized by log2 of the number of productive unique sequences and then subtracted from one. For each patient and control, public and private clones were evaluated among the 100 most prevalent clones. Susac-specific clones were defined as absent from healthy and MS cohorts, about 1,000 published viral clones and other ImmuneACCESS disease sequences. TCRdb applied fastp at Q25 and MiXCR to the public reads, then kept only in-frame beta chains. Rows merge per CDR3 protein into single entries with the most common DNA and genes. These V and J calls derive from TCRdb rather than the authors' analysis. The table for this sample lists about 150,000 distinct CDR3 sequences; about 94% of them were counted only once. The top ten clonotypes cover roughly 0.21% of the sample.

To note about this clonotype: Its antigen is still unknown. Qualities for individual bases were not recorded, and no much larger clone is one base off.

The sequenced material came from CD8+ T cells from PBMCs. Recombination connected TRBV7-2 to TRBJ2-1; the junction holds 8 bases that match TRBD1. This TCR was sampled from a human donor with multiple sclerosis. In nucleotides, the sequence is TGTGCCAGCAGCTTAGAAGTTAGCGACAGGGGCCCTTACAATGAGCAGTTCTTC. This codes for CASSLEVSDRGPYNEQFF.